This TCR beta chain was found in a study of Ad26.COV2.S vaccination and SARS-CoV-2 variants. Only one count was recorded for this clone. There are 13 residues in the CDR3. The V end lost 1 base, the J end lost 6 bases, and 9 bases lay between the germline ends. Germline CDR1 reads SEHNR; CDR2 reads FQNEAQ (reference sequence). TCRdb's table, derived via immunoSEQ multiplex PCR, lists solely in-frame clones and lacks some. Counted here are about 400,000 clones, roughly 80% occurring once; the ten biggest clones make up about 7.1%. This sample's treatment: some 19 received Ad26.COV2.S at low or high dose, single or two shots; about 5 received placebo; per-sample allocation not given. Each sample was drawn 63 days after the first injection (of vaccine or placebo).

Sequenced material: peripheral blood, taken in a trial of Ad26.COV2.S vaccine versus placebo. The gene calls are TRBV7-9 and TRBJ1-2; D gene uncertain. This sequence originates from a person between 18 and 65 years old who received the Ad26.COV2.S COVID-19 vaccine or a placebo. CDR3 in DNA: TGTGCCAGCAGCTTAGAATCTGGAGATGGCTACACCTTC. Its protein is CASSLESGDGYTF.